What follows describes a single T cell receptor (beta chain). This record belongs to a study of blood T cell repertoires in COVID-19. CDR3 length: 16 residues. Some clones are missing from TCRdb's copy, which holds only in-frame ones; the method was immunoSEQ multiplex PCR. The top ten hold about 7% of the sample, which has approximately 180,000 clones, 80% to 85% seen once. The rearrangement joins TRBV21-1 to TRBJ2-7; the D call in the table, TRBD1, was not verified against the DNA. TRBV21-1 is noted as a pseudogene. The clonotype comes from a woman aged 35 to 49 with COVID-19, enrolled during active disease. Specimen: peripheral blood. Here the CDR3 reads CASSKGEQGASYEQYF. The CDR3 DNA follows: TGTGCCAGCAGCAAAGGCGAACAGGGGGCCTCCTACGAGCAGTACTTC.